The 15 T cell receptor beta chains reported below all come from one sample, sequenced in a study of blood T cell repertoires in COVID-19. Here immunoSEQ multiplex PCR was the method, and the copy in TCRdb shows in-frame clones only, minus some. The table has approximately 61,000 clones, 85% seen once. Sequencing was done on a sample of peripheral blood. The receptors shown here come from a man between 65 and 80 years old with acute or convalescent COVID-19.

This chain uses TRBV7-6 with TRBJ2-3, with TRBD2 matching over 10 bases. This CDR3 comprises 18 residues. Per germline, CDR1 SGHVS and CDR2 FNYEAQ. V trimming: 3 bases; J trimming: 0 bases; junction bases outside the gene matches: 9. This CDR3 reads CASSFVPSGGASTDTQYF. CDR3 bases: TGTGCCAGCAGCTTTGTGCCTAGCGGGGGAGCTAGCACAGATACGCAGTATTTT.

The chain joins TRBV6-5 to TRBJ2-7; D not resolved. This CDR3 has 15 amino acids. The V end lost 0 bases, the J end lost 6 bases, and 15 bases lay between the germline ends. In germline, CDR1 is MNHEY, CDR2 SVGAGI. The CDR3 loop is CASSYSSPITFEQYF. The CDR3 DNA reads as TGTGCCAGCAGTTACTCTTCCCCGATAACTTTCGAGCAGTACTTC.

This chain uses TRBV5-4 with TRBJ2-6; TRBD2 matches 8 bases. Germline CDR1 SGHNT, CDR2 YYREEE (reference sequence). This CDR3 comprises 19 residues. The J segment lost 4 bases and the V segment lost 4 bases, leaving 16 bases of the junction unmatched. This CDR3 is CASSPREGRQISGANVLTF. Here the CDR3 DNA reads TGTGCCAGCAGCCCTCGGGAGGGACGCCAAATTTCCGGGGCCAACGTCCTGACTTTC.

The chain has TRBV4-1 and TRBJ2-1; TRBD1 matches 11 bases. The trim removed 1 base at V and 7 bases at J, leaving 15 bases unmatched. Germline V gene sequence: CDR1 MGHRA, CDR2 YSYEKL. The CDR3 is 19 amino acids. The CDR3 DNA reads TGCGCCAGCAGCCAAGGCCGGGACAGGGGGATATCGTATTGGAATGAGCAGTTCTTC. It specifies CASSQGRDRGISYWNEQFF.

The rearrangement joins TRBV5-4 to TRBJ2-5, with D maybe TRBD1 (5 bases). CDR3 length: 15 amino acids. Deletions cut 1 base from V and 6 bases from J, with 16 bases between. Germline loops: CDR1 SGHNT, CDR2 YYREEE (reference sequence). As DNA, the CDR3 is TGTGCCAGCAGCTTGATGGCTCAGGGTCGGCAGACCCAGTACTTC. The encoded protein is CASSLMAQGRQTQYF.

V and J are TRBV2 and TRBJ1-1, with TRBD1 matching 9 bases. Trimming at V came to 4 bases and at J to 5 bases, leaving 2 bases not matched to a gene. CDR1 is SNHLY and CDR2 is FYNNEI in the germline V gene. CDR3 length: 13 amino acids. The CDR3 region has the DNA TGTGCCAGCAGTGGACAGGGGGGAACTGAAGCTTTCTTT. Translation gives CASSGQGGTEAFF.

V is TRBV7-3 and J is TRBJ2-1; D remains ambiguous. The V end was cut by 3 bases, the J end by 3 bases, with 3 bases between. The germline CDR1 and CDR2 sequences are SGHTA and FQGTGA. The CDR3 is 12 amino acids. This CDR3 is CASSLYYNEQFF. The CDR3 region has the DNA TGTGCCAGCAGCTTGTACTACAATGAGCAGTTCTTC. The entire variable domain, with the rest obtained from reference TRBV7-3 and TRBJ2-1, is as follows: GAGVSQTPSNKVTEKGKYVELRCDPISGHTALYWYRQSLGQGPEFLIYFQGTGAADDSGLPNDRFFAVRPEGSVSTLKIQRTERGDSAVYLCASSLYYNEQFFGPGTRLTVL.

The count of this clone is one. CDR3 nucleotide sequence: TGTGCCAGCAGCTTACGACAGAACACTGAAGCTTTCTTT. Amino acids: CASSLRQNTEAFF. The chain uses TRBV7-3 and TRBJ1-1; the D is unclear. In germline, CDR1 is SGHTA, CDR2 FQGTGA. The V and J ends lost 2 bases and 1 base respectively, with 5 bases between them. The CDR3 extends over 13 amino acids.

The V gene is TRBV6-2 or TRBV6-3, the J gene TRBJ2-7; 12 bases align to TRBD2. CDR3 length: 15 residues. The germline V gene encodes CDR1 MNHEY and CDR2 SVGEGT. V trimming: 5 bases; J trimming: 3 bases; junction bases outside the gene matches: 5. For the CDR3, the DNA is TGTGCCAGCAGTACGACTAGCGGGGGCCTCTACGAGCAGTACTTC. This sequence encodes CASSTTSGGLYEQYF.

The V call is TRBV5-1, the J call TRBJ2-1; TRBD1 might be the D (7 bases). V was cut by 6 bases and J by 8 bases, with 18 bases left in between. This CDR3 is built from 14 residues. CDR1 and CDR2 (germline): SGHRS, YFSETQ. The CDR3 bases are TGCGCCAGCACTATCCAGGGGGGTAGCCATGAGCAGTTCTTC. It codes for CASTIQGGSHEQFF.

The chain recombines TRBV5-1 with TRBJ2-3; a weak D match, TRBD1 (6 bases). V was cut by 2 bases and J by 10 bases, with 17 bases left in between. This CDR3 has 14 residues. CDR1 and CDR2 from the germline V gene are SGHRS and YFSETQ. The CDR3 region is CASSFDRKGVAQYF. CDR3 sequence (DNA): TGCGCCAGCAGCTTCGACAGGAAGGGAGTGGCGCAGTATTTT.

The genes are TRBV6-6 and TRBJ1-4; D is unclear. This CDR3 region has 16 residues. V was pared by 5 bases and J by 0 bases, with 13 bases between. The germline gives CDR1 MNHNY, CDR2 SVGAGI (reference sequence). The CDR3 DNA reads as TGTGCCAGCAGTCCCCCCCGGGGTGCAACTAATGAAAAACTGTTTTTT. Translation: CASSPPRGATNEKLFF.

The rearrangement joins TRBV2 to TRBJ2-5; 8 nucleotides match TRBD1. The junction had 13 bases not matched to a gene; V was cut back by 3 bases and J by 7 bases. This CDR3 is built from 16 residues. CDR1 is SNHLY, CDR2 FYNNEI, per germline. The CDR3 region has the DNA TGTGCCAGCAGTGATCCGGGGGACAGGACTTGGGGGACCCAGTACTTC. It yields the protein CASSDPGDRTWGTQYF. Using reference TRBV2 and TRBJ2-5 for the parts outside the CDR3, the full variable domain is EPEVTQTPSHQVTQMGQEVILRCVPISNHLYFYWYRQILGQKVEFLVSFYNNEISEKSEIFDDQFSVERPDGSNFTLKIRSTKLEDSAMYFCASSDPGDRTWGTQYFGPGTRLLVL.

This chain connects TRBV5-1 to TRBJ2-2, with unresolved D. Looked up from germline, CDR1 is SGHRS and CDR2 is YFSETQ. The CDR3 consists of 16 residues. V gave up 0 bases and J gave up 4 bases, with 13 bases separating them. The CDR3 nucleotides are TGCGCCAGCAGCTTGGGAATCTTGGCACGCACCGGGGAGCTGTTTTTT. Translation gives CASSLGILARTGELFF.

This chain connects TRBV7-2 to TRBJ2-5, with TRBD2 matching over 8 bases. V trimming: 0 bases; J trimming: 4 bases; junction bases outside the gene matches: 1. The CDR3 sequence is 14 residues long. CDR1 and CDR2 (germline): SGHTA, FQGNSA. The CDR3 sequence: CASSLARGVETQYF. The CDR3 DNA sequence: TGTGCCAGCAGCTTAGCGCGGGGGGTAGAGACCCAGTACTTC.